The 2 T cell receptor beta chains reported below all come from one sample, sequenced in a study of cytomegalovirus exposure and HLA in healthy donors. PCR employed 60 Vbeta and 13 Jbeta primers. The method was immunoSEQ multiplex PCR; TCRdb's version includes in-frame clones alone and lacks a portion of them. Counted here are 150,000 to 200,000 clones, 55% to 65% occurring once; the ten biggest clones make up 2.5% to 3.5%. The sequenced sample was PBMCs. The receptor source for this set is a man aged 40-49 years in good health and CMV-seronegative.

The chain carries TRBV18 and TRBJ1-6; 11 bases are a match to TRBD1. Germline V lookup: CDR1 KGHSH, CDR2 LQKENI. V lost 8 bases to trimming and J lost 10 bases; unmatched junction nucleotides: 7. This CDR3 spans 14 amino acids. The CDR3 region is CASGSGQGESPLHF. The DNA for the CDR3 is TGTGCCAGCGGATCGGGACAGGGGGAATCACCCCTCCACTTT.

The count of this clone is one. J is TRBJ2-7 and V is TRBV6-1; maybe TRBD1 (6 bases). The V and J ends lost 3 bases and 2 bases respectively, with 8 bases between them. Germline V gene sequence: CDR1 MNHNS, CDR2 SASEGT. The length of the CDR3 is 13 residues. The CDR3: CASSDRTAYEQYF. In nucleotides, the CDR3 is TGTGCCAGCAGTGACCGGACAGCCTACGAGCAGTACTTC.